This T cell receptor beta chain was profiled in a study of T cells in Graves' hyperthyroidism and ophthalmopathy. The CDR3 runs to 15 residues. V lost 8 bases and J lost 4; bases outside the gene matches: 13. The germline CDR1 and CDR2 sequences are ENHRY and SYGVKD. This clonotype was found many times. Its antigen remains unknown. Study-level points and caveats: Through a model of 13 V-J features, ophthalmopathy was separated from stable hyperthyroidism.

RNA transcripts were the template for amplifying TCR beta CDR3 regions. First-round RT-PCR of the TCR CDR3 relied on the HTBI primer set. TCRdb reprocessed the multiplex PCR reads with MiXCR, giving one entry per CDR3 protein. The data hold 660,000 or so distinct CDR3 sequences, with about 45% observed a single time. The sequenced sample was peripheral blood or thyroid tissue (not recorded which). The sequence came from an adult man with Graves' disease, either hyperthyroidism or ophthalmopathy (not recorded which). This rearrangement joins TRBV10-3 to TRBJ2-5, with 7 bases lining up with TRBD1. The DNA of the CDR3 is TGTGCCATCGGGGTCGGGACAGACGCAGGAGAGACCCAGTACTTC. Its protein is CAIGVGTDAGETQYF.